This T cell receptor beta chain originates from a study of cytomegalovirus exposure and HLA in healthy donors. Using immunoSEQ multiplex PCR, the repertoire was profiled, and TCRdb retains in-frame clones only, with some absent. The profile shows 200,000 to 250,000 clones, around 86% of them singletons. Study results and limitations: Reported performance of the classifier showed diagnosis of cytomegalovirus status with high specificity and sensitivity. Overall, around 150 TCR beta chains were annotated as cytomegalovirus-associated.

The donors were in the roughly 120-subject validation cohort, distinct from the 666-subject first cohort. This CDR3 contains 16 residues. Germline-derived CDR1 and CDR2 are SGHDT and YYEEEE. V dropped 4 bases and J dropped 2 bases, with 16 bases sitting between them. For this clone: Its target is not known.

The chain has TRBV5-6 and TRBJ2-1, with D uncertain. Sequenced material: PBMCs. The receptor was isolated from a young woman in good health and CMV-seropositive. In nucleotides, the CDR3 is TGTGCCAGCAGCCCCCGATCCGGTTCTCCCTACAATGAGCAGTTCTTC. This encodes CASSPRSGSPYNEQFF.